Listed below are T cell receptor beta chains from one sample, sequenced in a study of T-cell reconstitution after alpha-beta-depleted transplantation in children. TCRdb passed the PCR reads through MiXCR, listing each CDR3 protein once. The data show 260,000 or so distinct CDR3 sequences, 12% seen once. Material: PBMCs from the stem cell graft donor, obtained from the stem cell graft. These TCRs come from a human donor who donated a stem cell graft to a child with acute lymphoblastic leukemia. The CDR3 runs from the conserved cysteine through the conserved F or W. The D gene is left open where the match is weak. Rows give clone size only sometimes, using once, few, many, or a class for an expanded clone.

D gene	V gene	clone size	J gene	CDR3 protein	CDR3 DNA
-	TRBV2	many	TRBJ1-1	CASGPEGVTEAFF	TGTGCCAGCGGACCGGAAGGAGTCACTGAAGCTTTCTTT
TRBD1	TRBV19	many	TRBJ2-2	CASSAHRGTGELFF	TGTGCCAGTAGTGCTCACAGGGGCACCGGGGAGCTGTTTTTT
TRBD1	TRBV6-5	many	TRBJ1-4	CASSYSWTGPNEKLFF	TGTGCCAGCAGTTATTCCTGGACAGGACCGAATGAAAAACTGTTTTTT
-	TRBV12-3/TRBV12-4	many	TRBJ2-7	CASSFPGRGSYEQYF	TGTGCCAGCAGTTTCCCGGGCAGGGGTTCCTACGAGCAGTACTTC
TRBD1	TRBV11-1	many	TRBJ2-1	CASSSTTGGLGLEVYEQFF	TGTGCCAGCAGCTCAACGACAGGGGGCCTGGGACTAGAAGTCTATGAGCAGTTCTTC
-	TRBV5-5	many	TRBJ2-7	CASSPGAMNYEQYF	TGTGCCAGCAGCCCCGGGGCCATGAACTACGAGCAGTACTTC
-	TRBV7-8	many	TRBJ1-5	CASSGQLNQPQHF	TGTGCCAGCAGCGGACAGCTTAATCAGCCCCAGCATTTT
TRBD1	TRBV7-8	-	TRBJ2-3	CASRTGETDTQYF	TGTGCCAGCAGGACAGGGGAGACAGATACGCAGTATTTT
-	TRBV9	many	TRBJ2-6	CASSNRDTRVLTF	TGTGCCAGCAGCAACCGGGACACCCGCGTCCTGACTTTC
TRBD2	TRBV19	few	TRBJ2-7	CASSIGTSGTYEQYF	TGTGCCAGTAGTATAGGGACTAGCGGCACCTACGAGCAGTACTTC
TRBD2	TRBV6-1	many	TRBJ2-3	CASSEWRLAGATDTQYF	TGTGCCAGCAGTGAATGGCGACTAGCGGGTGCCACAGATACGCAGTATTTT
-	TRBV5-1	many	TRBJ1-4	CASSTQGRNEKLFF	TGCGCCAGCAGCACACAGGGTCGAAATGAAAAACTGTTTTTT
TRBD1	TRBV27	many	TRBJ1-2	CASSPRQGANYGYTF	TGTGCCAGCAGTCCCAGACAGGGGGCAAACTATGGCTACACCTTC
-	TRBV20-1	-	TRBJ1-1	CSARGGPPGKGEAFF	TGCAGTGCCAGGGGCGGGCCTCCGGGGAAGGGTGAAGCTTTCTTT
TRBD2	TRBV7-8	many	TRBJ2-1	CASSSGGGAWNEQFF	TGTGCCAGCAGCTCCGGGGGGGGCGCATGGAATGAGCAGTTCTTC
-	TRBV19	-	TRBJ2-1	CASSPGRINNYEQFF	TGTGCCAGTAGTCCTGGACGGATCAATAACTATGAGCAGTTCTTC
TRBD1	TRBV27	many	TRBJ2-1	CASRTGVNEQFF	TGTGCCAGTCGGACAGGGGTCAATGAGCAGTTCTTC
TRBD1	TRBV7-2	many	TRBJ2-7	CASSLIGAGGYEQYF	TGTGCCAGCAGCCTTATCGGGGCAGGGGGCTACGAGCAGTACTTC
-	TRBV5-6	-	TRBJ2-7	CASSGQSGQPGEQYF	TGTGCCAGCAGCGGTCAATCGGGGCAGCCGGGGGAGCAGTACTTC
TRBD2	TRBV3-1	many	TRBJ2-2	CASRRGGLVGELFF	TGTGCCAGCAGGCGGGGGGGCCTGGTCGGGGAGCTGTTTTTT
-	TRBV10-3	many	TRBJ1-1	CAITPSGRGTEAFF	TGTGCCATCACCCCCTCCGGGAGGGGGACTGAAGCTTTCTTT
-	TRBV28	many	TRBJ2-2	CASSPRGGPNTGELFF	TGTGCCAGCAGCCCCAGGGGGGGGCCCAACACCGGGGAGCTGTTTTTT
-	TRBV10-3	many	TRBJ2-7	CAIRAPDLSNEQYF	TGTGCCATCAGAGCCCCAGATCTTTCCAACGAGCAGTACTTC
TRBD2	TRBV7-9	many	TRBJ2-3	CASSLTRTSGVTDTQYF	TGTGCCAGCAGCTTAACTCGGACTAGCGGGGTCACAGATACGCAGTATTTT
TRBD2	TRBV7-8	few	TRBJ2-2	CASRQRAGGPTGELFF	TGTGCCAGCCGTCAGCGGGCGGGAGGGCCCACCGGGGAGCTGTTTTTT
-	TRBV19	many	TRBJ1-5	CASSTGRNQPQHF	TGTGCCAGTAGTACGGGGCGCAATCAGCCCCAGCATTTT
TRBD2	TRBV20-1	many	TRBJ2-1	CSASGTSGRYSYNEQFF	TGCAGTGCTAGTGGGACTAGCGGGAGGTACTCCTACAATGAGCAGTTCTTC
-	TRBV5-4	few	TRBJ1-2	CAITTDYGYTF	TGTGCCATTACGACAGACTATGGCTACACCTTC
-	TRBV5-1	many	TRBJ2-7	CASSSGLPSYEQYF	TGCGCCAGCAGCTCGGGACTTCCGTCCTACGAGCAGTACTTC
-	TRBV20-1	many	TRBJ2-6	CSARDGGDRRYSGANVLTF	TGCAGTGCTAGAGATGGGGGAGACAGACGTTACTCTGGGGCCAACGTCCTGACTTTC
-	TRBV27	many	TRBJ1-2	CASSLSARGPGGYTF	TGTGCCAGCAGTTTATCGGCGCGGGGGCCGGGGGGCTACACCTTC
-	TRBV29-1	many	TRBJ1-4	CSVSDRQSGEKLFF	TGCAGCGTCAGCGATCGACAGTCAGGTGAAAAACTGTTTTTT
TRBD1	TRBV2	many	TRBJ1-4	CASSRTGEGEKLFF	TGTGCCAGCAGTCGGACAGGGGAGGGTGAAAAACTGTTTTTT
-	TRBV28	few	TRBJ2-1	CASSLSFEQFF	TGTGCCAGCAGTTTAAGCTTTGAGCAGTTCTTC
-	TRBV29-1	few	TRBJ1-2	CSVEDPTGNYGYTF	TGCAGCGTTGAAGACCCGACAGGAAACTATGGCTACACCTTC
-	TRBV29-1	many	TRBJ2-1	CSVVYLTNEQFF	TGCAGCGTTGTATATCTTACGAATGAGCAGTTCTTC
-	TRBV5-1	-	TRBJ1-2	CASSGRGAGRGYTF	TGCGCCAGCAGCGGAAGGGGGGCAGGGCGAGGCTACACCTTC
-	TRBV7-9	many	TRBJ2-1	CASSSRGVKFNEQFF	TGTGCCAGCAGCTCCAGGGGAGTTAAATTCAATGAGCAGTTCTTC
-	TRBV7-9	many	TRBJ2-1	CASSSPYGEQFF	TGTGCCAGCAGCTCACCCTACGGGGAGCAGTTCTTC
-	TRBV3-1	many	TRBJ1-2	CASSSDSPYGYTF	TGTGCCAGCAGTTCTGACAGCCCCTATGGCTACACCTTC
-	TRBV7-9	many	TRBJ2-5	CASSIPGTGETQYF	TGTGCCAGCAGTATCCCGGGGACTGGGGAGACCCAGTACTTC
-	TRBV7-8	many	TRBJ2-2	CASSWTVWTGELFF	TGTGCCAGCAGTTGGACAGTATGGACCGGGGAGCTGTTTTTT
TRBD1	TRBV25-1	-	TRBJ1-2	CASSPQTGASNYGYTF	TGTGCCAGCAGTCCCCAGACAGGGGCCTCTAACTATGGCTACACCTTC
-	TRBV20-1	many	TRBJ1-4	CSARVQGRVNEKLFF	TGCAGTGCTAGAGTTCAGGGCAGGGTAAATGAAAAACTGTTTTTT
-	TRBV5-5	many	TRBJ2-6	CASSSLLSGANVLTF	TGTGCCAGCAGCTCGCTACTGTCTGGGGCCAACGTCCTGACTTTC
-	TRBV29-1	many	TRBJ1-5	CSVGAHSNQPQHF	TGCAGCGTTGGAGCCCATAGCAATCAGCCCCAGCATTTT
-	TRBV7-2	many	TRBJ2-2	CASTGQENTGELFF	TGTGCCTCCACTGGGCAGGAGAACACCGGGGAGCTGTTTTTT
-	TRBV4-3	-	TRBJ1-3	CASTEEGLSGNTIYF	TGCGCCAGCACCGAGGAGGGTCTCTCTGGAAACACCATATATTTT
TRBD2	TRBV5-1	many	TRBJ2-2	CASSLGLATNTGELFF	TGCGCCAGCAGCTTAGGACTAGCGACGAACACCGGGGAGCTGTTTTTT
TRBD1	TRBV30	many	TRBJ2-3	CAWSWSGGTDTQYF	TGTGCCTGGAGTTGGTCAGGGGGTACAGATACGCAGTATTTT
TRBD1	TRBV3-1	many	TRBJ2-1	CASSRQGRLARQFF	TGTGCCAGCAGCCGACAGGGACGCCTGGCCCGGCAGTTCTTC
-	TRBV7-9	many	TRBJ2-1	CASSYMDGPGFF	TGTGCCAGCAGCTACATGGACGGCCCTGGGTTCTTC
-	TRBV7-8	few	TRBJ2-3	CASTTGNTDTQYF	TGTGCCAGCACTACAGGAAACACAGATACGCAGTATTTT
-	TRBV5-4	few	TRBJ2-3	CASSRGRGGDTQYF	TGTGCCAGCAGCCGAGGCAGGGGGGGAGATACGCAGTATTTT
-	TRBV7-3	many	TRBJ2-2	CASSFGNTGELFF	TGTGCCAGCAGCTTCGGGAACACCGGGGAGCTGTTTTTT